The 19 T cell receptor beta chains below were found in one sample sequenced in a study of cytomegalovirus exposure and HLA in healthy donors. The PCR contained 60 Vbeta and 13 Jbeta primers. TCRdb's table, derived via immunoSEQ multiplex PCR, lists solely in-frame clones and lacks some. The data contain fewer than 120,000 clones, over 60% of them singletons. Sequences were obtained from PBMCs. All receptors derive from a woman aged 55-75 years in good health and CMV-seropositive.

This clone was seen a single time. The genes are TRBV7-9 and TRBJ1-2; 9 bases are a match to TRBD1. J was trimmed by 8 bases and V by 3 bases; bases with no gene match: 7. The CDR3 is 14 amino acids. CDR1 and CDR2 from the germline V gene are SEHNR and FQNEAQ (reference sequence). The CDR3 nucleotides read TGTGCCAGCAGCTTTTCACAGGGGGCGCGGGGCTACACCTTC. This codes for CASSFSQGARGYTF.

The chain couples TRBV5-4 to TRBJ2-1; possibly TRBD2 for D (5 bases). CDR3 length: 15 amino acids. V lost 5 bases, J lost 0 bases, and 12 bases lay in between. The germline gives CDR1 SGHNT, CDR2 YYREEE (reference sequence). The CDR3 region is CASRSDFNSYNEQFF. DNA of the CDR3: TGTGCCAGCAGATCGGACTTCAACTCCTACAATGAGCAGTTCTTC.

The chain has TRBV2 and TRBJ2-3, with unresolved D. The CDR3 extends over 13 amino acids. V was cut by 7 bases and J by 5 bases, with 13 bases left in between. Germline lookup yields CDR1 SNHLY and CDR2 FYNNEI. The CDR3 protein is CASIKVARDTQYF. Written as DNA, the CDR3 is TGTGCCAGCATAAAGGTAGCAAGAGATACGCAGTATTTT.

Comments on this clone: Germline and junction disagree at one end, which may indicate a read error. The chain is built from TRBV12-5 and TRBJ1-1; D possibly corresponds to TRBD1 (6 bases). The CDR3 has 15 amino acids. The germline V gene has CDR1 LGHNT and CDR2 FRNRAP. The CDR3 loop reads CASGPLAGARTEAFF. In DNA, the CDR3 is TGTGCTAGTGGGCCCTTGGCGGGGGCGAGGACTGAAGCTTTCTTC. Full variable domain (missing parts from reference TRBV12-5 and TRBJ1-1): DARVTQTPRHKVTEMGQEVTMRCQPILGHNTVFWYRQTMMQGLELLAYFRNRAPLDDSGMPKDRFSAEMPDATLATLKIQPSEPRDSAVYFCASGPLAGARTEAFFGQGTRLTVV.

The CDR3 DNA reads TGCGCCAGCAGCTCGGGACAGGGGGCGTATGGCTACACCTTC. Residues: CASSSGQGAYGYTF. This sequence joins TRBV5-1 and TRBJ1-2, with 12 bases aligning to TRBD1. Germline V CDR1 and CDR2: SGHRS, YFSETQ. Trimming removed 3 bases from V and 5 bases from J; junction bases left unmatched: 2. The CDR3 is 14 residues long. Full variable domain (rest looked up from reference TRBV5-1 and TRBJ1-2): KAGVTQTPRYLIKTRGQQVTLSCSPISGHRSVSWYQQTPGQGLQFLFEYFSETQRNKGNFPGRFSGRQFSNSRSEMNVSTLELGDSALYLCASSSGQGAYGYTFGSGTRLTVV.

The chain combines TRBV5-1 with TRBJ1-5; TRBD1 might be the D (6 bases). Trimming took off 0 bases at V and 0 bases at J, with 13 bases between the two ends. The CDR3 runs to 17 residues. Looked up from germline, CDR1 is SGHRS and CDR2 is YFSETQ. CDR3 region: CASSLASGAYSNQPQHF. Here the CDR3 DNA reads TGCGCCAGCAGCTTGGCGTCAGGGGCTTATAGCAATCAGCCCCAGCATTTT.

V gene TRBV2 combines with J gene TRBJ1-2; D remains ambiguous. The germline V and J ends were trimmed by 6 bases and 8 bases, with 13 bases remaining between them. Germline-derived CDR1 and CDR2 are SNHLY and FYNNEI. The CDR3 contains 12 residues. CDR3 DNA sequence: TGTGCCAGCAGCCCCCCACATCCGGGCTACACCTTC. Its translation: CASSPPHPGYTF.

The chain recombines TRBV10-3 with TRBJ2-7; TRBD2 is a possible D gene (6 bases). The CDR3 consists of 15 residues. The V end was cut by 2 bases, the J end by 4 bases, with 15 bases between. CDR1 is ENHRY and CDR2 is SYGVKD in the germline V gene. The CDR3 protein is CAISESTGVWYEQYF. The DNA for the CDR3 is TGTGCCATCAGTGAGAGCACGGGGGTCTGGTACGAGCAGTACTTC.

The genes are TRBV4-2 and TRBJ2-1; D might be TRBD2 (5 bases). V was shortened by 1 base and J by 4 bases, with 14 bases between the two germline ends. The CDR3 totals 16 residues. CDR1 and CDR2 (germline): LGHNA, YNFKEQ. The CDR3 spells CASSQVSAEQYNEQFF. As DNA, the CDR3 is TGTGCCAGCAGCCAAGTATCAGCGGAGCAATACAATGAGCAGTTCTTC.

This clone showed up just once. This chain uses TRBV5-5 with TRBJ2-1, with TRBD1 identical over 7 bases. V lost 2 bases to trimming and J lost 5 bases; unmatched junction nucleotides: 7. Germline V gene sequence: CDR1 SGHKS, CDR2 YYEKEE (reference sequence). The CDR3 spans 15 residues. The chain's CDR3 is CASSFGQGVDNEQFF. The DNA of the CDR3 is TGTGCCAGCAGCTTTGGTCAGGGGGTCGACAATGAGCAGTTCTTC.

This chain uses TRBV5-6 with TRBJ1-2, with D maybe TRBD1 (6 bases). The germline CDR1 and CDR2 sequences are SGHDT and YYEEEE. V dropped 1 base and J dropped 7 bases, with 20 bases sitting between them. The CDR3 covers 16 residues. The DNA of the CDR3 is TGTGCCAGCAGCTTGCGGCCAGGGGCGCAGCCGCCTGGCTACACCTTC. It translates to CASSLRPGAQPPGYTF.

The V and J genes are TRBV5-5 and TRBJ1-2; 7 bases agree with TRBD1. With 1 base clipped from V and 8 bases from J, the junction kept 8 bases outside the gene matches. CDR3 size: 14 residues. Germline V CDR1 and CDR2: SGHKS, YYEKEE (reference sequence). CDR3 in amino acids: CASSLTGQALGYTF. CDR3 in DNA: TGTGCCAGCAGCTTGACCGGACAGGCACTCGGCTACACCTTC.

The V and J genes are TRBV5-1 and TRBJ2-5, with 8 bases fitting TRBD1. Trimming at V came to 1 base and at J to 5 bases, leaving 7 bases not matched to a gene. CDR3 length: 15 residues. The germline gives CDR1 SGHRS, CDR2 YFSETQ. The CDR3 is CASSLFQGAYETQYF. CDR3 bases: TGCGCCAGCAGCTTGTTCCAGGGGGCGTATGAGACCCAGTACTTC.

The V gene is TRBV11-3, the J gene TRBJ2-2; TRBD2 might be the D (5 bases). CDR3 size: 13 residues. Between the trimmed V and J ends, which lost 5 bases and 5 bases, there was a span of 9 bases. Germline-derived CDR1 and CDR2 are SGHNT and YENEEA. CDR3 DNA: TGTGCCAGCAGCACCAGAGGGACCGGGGAGCTGTTTTTT. Translating it yields CASSTRGTGELFF. Together with reference TRBV11-3 and TRBJ2-2, the CDR3 gives the full variable domain: EAGVVQSPRYKIIEKKQPVAFWCNPISGHNTLYWYLQNLGQGPELLIRYENEEAVDDSQLPKDRFSAERLKGVDSTLKIQPAELGDSAVYLCASSTRGTGELFFGEGSRLTVL.

The rearrangement links TRBV10-1 to TRBJ2-3; D remains ambiguous. CDR1 and CDR2 from the germline V gene are WNHNN and SYGVQD (reference sequence). The V gene lost 2 bases and the J gene lost 4 bases, with 7 bases spanning the gap. The CDR3 is made up of 13 amino acids. CDR3 in amino acids: CASSEPESDTQYF. CDR3 nucleotides: TGCGCCAGCAGTGAGCCAGAATCAGATACGCAGTATTTT.

Concerning this clone itself: A junction end diverges from the germline sequence, so it may reflect a read error. This chain connects TRBV11-2 to TRBJ2-2, with 8 nucleotides matching TRBD1. Germline V gene sequence: CDR1 SGHAT, CDR2 FQNNGV. The length of the CDR3 is 15 residues. The CDR3 here is CASSEQQGGTGEPFF. The CDR3 nucleotides read TGTGCCAGCAGTGAACAACAGGGGGGTACCGGGGAGCCGTTTTTT.

The rearrangement joins TRBV29-1 to TRBJ2-5, with 7 bases identical to TRBD2. The end of the DNA aligns better with TRBJ2-7, so the J call may be wrong. This CDR3 has 12 amino acids. Germline CDR1 is SQVTM and CDR2 is ANQGSEA. The CDR3 is CSVAGLNYEQYF. The DNA for the CDR3 is TGCAGCGTTGCGGGACTAAACTACGAGCAGTACTTC.

The chain carries TRBV2 and TRBJ2-5; 9 bases fit TRBD1. The better agreement between TRBJ2-7 and the DNA end casts doubt on the J call. Germline CDR1 and CDR2: SNHLY and FYNNEI. The CDR3 contains 14 residues. This CDR3 reads CASRGTGRTYEQYF. CDR3 in DNA: TGTGCCAGCAGGGGGACAGGGAGAACCTACGAGCAGTACTTC.

The chain joins TRBV4-1 to TRBJ1-4; 9 bases are a match to TRBD1. CDR1 MGHRA and CDR2 YSYEKL come from the germline V gene. The CDR3 totals 16 residues. Germline trimming cut 4 bases from V and 0 bases from J; bases unmatched to any gene: 3. The CDR3 coding sequence is TGCGCCAGCAGCCTACGACAGGGGGCAACTAATGAAAAACTGTTTTTT. Protein: CASSLRQGATNEKLFF.